This paragraph covers one T cell receptor (beta chain) sequence. Its antigen is still unknown. The CDR3 loop spans 14 amino acids. The ends were cut back, 0 bases at V and 10 bases at J, with 16 bases in the middle. Germline assignment: CDR1 SGHDT and CDR2 YYEEEE. TCRdb analysed the 5' RACE reads with MiXCR anew, one entry per CDR3 protein. This sample has under 85,000 distinct CDR3 sequences, with 11% to 15% found just once. This entry is derived from a study of T-cell memory formation after mild COVID-19. Overall study findings and caveats: CD4/CD8 balance characterized clones contracting day 15 to 85, and CD4+ skew characterized later expanders.

The sequence came from an adult woman who had mild COVID-19 (a few samples of this study predate the infection). Cell type and time point are not known. The sample taken for sequencing was PBMCs or a T cell subset sorted from them (not recorded which). The rearrangement links TRBV5-6 to TRBJ1-2, with TRBD1 as a possible D gene (6 bases). The CDR3 is CASSLGGQGLDYTF. The CDR3 coding sequence is TGTGCCAGCAGCTTGGGGGGGCAGGGGCTTGACTACACCTTC.